This TCR beta chain is drawn from a study of identical twins. Study-wide results and caveats: Excess low generation probability was seen in twin-shared out-of-frame alpha sequences. Cord blood beta clonotypes that were abundant carried fewer insertions, and memory repertoires showed no such trend.

Template switching, a step in the protocol, added a universal primer site, and cDNA carried unique molecular identifiers. TCRdb itself ran the 5' RACE reads through MiXCR, one entry per CDR3 protein. Of fewer than 350,000 distinct CDR3 sequences listed, approximately 8.5% are singletons. The table lists this clonotype with a few counts. Its target is unknown. Germline V gene data show CDR1 as SGDLS and CDR2 as YYNGEE. The length of the CDR3 is 15 residues. With 4 bases clipped from V and 3 bases from J, the junction kept 10 bases outside the gene matches. These same records also appear under a second study, on yellow fever vaccine responses in identical twins. In that study: In identical twins, vaccine T cell responses appeared partly shared and partly individual.

The sample taken for sequencing was memory (CD45RO+) T cells sorted from blood. The clonotype originates from a woman younger than 30 in good health. J is TRBJ2-7 and V is TRBV9; 7 bases are a match to TRBD1. CDR3 sequence (DNA): TGTGCCAGCAGCCCCCGGTTGACAGGGCTCTACGAGCAGTACTTC. It codes for CASSPRLTGLYEQYF.